What follows are 12 T cell receptor beta chains derived from one specimen sequenced in a study of cytomegalovirus exposure and HLA in healthy donors. The PCR used 60 Vbeta and 13 Jbeta primers. Method: immunoSEQ multiplex PCR; TCRdb's copy keeps in-frame clones and lacks some. The table lists 100,000 to 150,000 clones, almost 80% of them singletons. Source material: PBMCs. These receptors originate from a female donor in good health and CMV-seronegative.

The rearrangement uses TRBV28 and TRBJ2-7; 11 bases fit TRBD1. The trim removed 5 bases at V and 0 bases at J, leaving 6 bases unmatched. This CDR3 has 16 amino acids. The germline CDR1 and CDR2 sequences are MDHEN and SYDVKM. CDR3 in amino acids: CASSPSGQGDSYEQYF. The CDR3 bases are TGTGCCAGCAGTCCCTCGGGACAGGGGGACTCCTACGAGCAGTACTTC.

This clone was found a few times. This chain joins TRBV5-1 and TRBJ2-5, with TRBD2 matching over 8 bases. Germline V gene lookup returns CDR1 SGHRS and CDR2 YFSETQ. The CDR3 length is 14 residues. Trimming at V came to 5 bases and at J to 4 bases, leaving 7 bases not matched to a gene. In DNA form, the CDR3 reads TGCGCCAGCAGGGGAACTAGCGGAGGAGAGACCCAGTACTTC. It yields the protein CASRGTSGGETQYF.

This clone has only a few counts. The chain is built from TRBV6-5 and TRBJ2-1; 9 bases are shared with TRBD2. J lost 5 bases, V lost 7 bases, and 3 bases had no gene match. The CDR3 consists of 13 residues. The V gene's germline CDR1 is MNHEY and CDR2 SVGAGI. As DNA, the CDR3 is TGTGCCAGCACGACTAGCGGCCACAATGAGCAGTTCTTC. It encodes CASTTSGHNEQFF.

This chain uses TRBV18 with TRBJ2-3; TRBD2 matches at 9 bases. V trimming: 4 bases; J trimming: 2 bases; junction bases outside the gene matches: 4. This CDR3 is 15 amino acids long. Looked up from germline, CDR1 is KGHSH and CDR2 is LQKENI. The CDR3 sequence is CASSQTSGITDTQYF. DNA of the CDR3: TGTGCCAGCTCACAGACTAGCGGAATCACAGATACGCAGTATTTT.

This clone appeared once. The chain employs TRBV15 and TRBJ1-4; TRBD1 matches at 8 bases. Germline trimming cut 5 bases from V and 6 bases from J; bases unmatched to any gene: 8. CDR3 length: 15 residues. Germline CDR1 LNHNV, CDR2 YYDKDF (reference sequence). The DNA for the CDR3 is TGTGCCACCAGCTCCTCAGGGGGCATATATGAAAAACTGTTTTTT. This gives the protein CATSSSGGIYEKLFF.

The chain links TRBV7-9 to TRBJ1-5, with TRBD1 matching 8 bases. Losses at the gene ends were 5 bases for V and 3 bases for J; bases not matched to a gene: 3. CDR1 SEHNR and CDR2 FQNEAQ come from the germline V gene (reference sequence). The CDR3 consists of 14 residues. The CDR3 spells CASSRTGNNQPQHF. The CDR3 DNA sequence: TGTGCCAGCAGCCGGACAGGGAACAATCAGCCCCAGCATTTT.

This sequence joins TRBV6-4 and TRBJ2-5; D uncertain. Trimming cost V 5 bases and J 2 bases, with 9 bases left between them. The CDR3 spans 13 residues. Germline CDR1 MRHNA, CDR2 SNTAGT. In DNA, the CDR3 is TGTGCCAGCAGTCCGAGCGAACAAGAGACCCAGTACTTC. It codes for CASSPSEQETQYF.

V is TRBV7-8 and J is TRBJ2-7; tentative D call: TRBD2 (6 bases). The CDR3 consists of 15 residues. CDR1 is SGHVS and CDR2 is FQNEAQ in the germline V gene. V gave up 1 base and J gave up 2 bases, with 12 bases separating them. The DNA of the CDR3 is TGTGCCAGCAGCTTAGATCTTGCGGGGCCCTACGAGCAGTACTTC. It specifies CASSLDLAGPYEQYF.

Written as DNA, the CDR3 is TGTGCCAGCAGCTCCCTCCGGGCACAGGGGGTCTACGAGCAGTACTTC. Its translation is CASSSLRAQGVYEQYF. The chain joins TRBV5-5 to TRBJ2-7; 8 nucleotides agree with TRBD1. CDR3 length: 16 residues. Germline V CDR1 and CDR2: SGHKS, YYEKEE (reference sequence). Germline trimming cut 3 bases from V and 3 bases from J; bases unmatched to any gene: 11. Full variable domain (remainder filled in from reference TRBV5-5 and TRBJ2-7): DAGVTQSPTHLIKTRGQQVTLRCSPISGHKSVSWYQQVLGQGPQFIFQYYEKEERGRGNFPDRFSARQFPNYSSELNVNALLLGDSALYLCASSSLRAQGVYEQYFGPGTRLTVT.

The J gene is TRBJ1-5, the V gene TRBV7-9; possibly TRBD1 for D (6 bases). V dropped 1 base and J dropped 0 bases, with 10 bases sitting between them. Per germline, CDR1 SEHNR and CDR2 FQNEAQ (reference sequence). CDR3 length equals 16 residues. The CDR3 nucleotides read TGTGCCAGCAGCTTAGGAACAGGGAATAGCAATCAGCCCCAGCATTTT. This gives the protein CASSLGTGNSNQPQHF.

This clone was detected once. The chain has TRBV30 and TRBJ2-1; a weak D match, TRBD2 (6 bases). CDR1 is GTSNPN and CDR2 is SVGIG in the germline V gene (reference sequence). V was trimmed by 2 bases and J by 6 bases, leaving 8 bases between them. This CDR3 is 12 amino acids long. The CDR3 here is CAWSRLVNEQFF. CDR3 sequence (DNA): TGTGCCTGGAGTAGACTAGTCAATGAGCAGTTCTTC.

The chain joins TRBV12-5 to TRBJ1-2; tentative D call: TRBD1 (5 bases). Germline assignment: CDR1 LGHNT and CDR2 FRNRAP. The germline V and J ends were trimmed by 6 bases and 2 bases, with 13 bases remaining between them. This CDR3 is built from 14 residues. The CDR3 DNA sequence: TGTGCTAGTGGCGCCCCCGACAGAAACTATGGCTACACCTTC. It translates to CASGAPDRNYGYTF.